A selection of T cell receptor beta chains follows, all from one sample in a study of CD4 T cells in relation to SARS-CoV-2 and coronaviruses. The table came from immunoSEQ multiplex PCR; TCRdb's copy has only in-frame clones and leaves some out. The repertoire consists of under 30,000 clones, with about 73% occurring once and the leading ten covering roughly 22%. No antigen has been identified for these receptors. The specimen was CD4+ T cells from PBMCs, cultured in vitro. These receptors all stem from a human donor in good health. CDR3s leave out the opening cysteine and the closing phenylalanine or tryptophan. The size field is filled for only some rows; it gives once, few, many or a size class.

size	V	J	CDR3
.	TRBV12-3/TRBV12-4	TRBJ2-1	ASSSNFGDEQF
.	TRBV19	TRBJ2-1	ASSISWGGGEQF
few	TRBV7-9	TRBJ1-2	ASSLVGPGGYT
.	TRBV4-1	TRBJ2-5	ASSQTSQGTLRETQY
.	TRBV27	TRBJ1-1	ASGRTVNTEAF
.	TRBV5-1	TRBJ2-7	ASSLAAGGGYEQY
.	TRBV4-3	TRBJ2-7	ASSQEKVEGGYEQY
.	TRBV10-3	TRBJ2-7	AIAPRANYEQY
.	TRBV5-6	TRBJ1-4	ASSLGTGGLTATNEKLF
.	TRBV19	TRBJ2-7	ASSYRTGERYEQY
.	TRBV7-2	TRBJ2-3	ASSLMGSDTQY
.	TRBV11-2	TRBJ2-7	ASSLLPSYEQY
once	TRBV6-2/TRBV6-3	TRBJ1-4	ASSPTGGGKLF
.	TRBV19	TRBJ2-5	ASSQRGSGGKKETQY
.	TRBV5-1	TRBJ2-5	ARKKDRGIGGGRETQY
.	TRBV6-5	TRBJ1-1	ASSYRRGGTEAF
.	TRBV5-1	TRBJ2-5	ASSTGGLAGGETQY
.	TRBV6-5	TRBJ2-1	ASTHLAGGNNEQF
.	TRBV9	TRBJ2-5	ASSVGPPYPPTGRVRGFCETQY
.	TRBV11-3	TRBJ2-2	ASSQRQGYGELF
.	TRBV7-2	TRBJ2-3	ASSLNQGDTQY
.	TRBV12-3/TRBV12-4	TRBJ1-6	ASSGSSPLH
few	TRBV24-1	TRBJ1-1	AILDTEAF
.	TRBV7-2	TRBJ2-7	ASSPHGGLKTYEQY
.	TRBV5-6	TRBJ2-5	ASSLWEGMSVETQY
.	TRBV5-1	TRBJ1-6	ASSLGEVAISPLH
.	TRBV2	TRBJ2-5	ASSVVGQETQY
.	TRBV19	TRBJ1-5	ASSPTGRVLDNQPQH
.	TRBV6-2/TRBV6-3	TRBJ1-1	ASSYGTGGTEAF
.	TRBV4-1	TRBJ1-2	ASSHTPRGQGYT
.	TRBV27	TRBJ2-3	ASTMGMRAAPQY
.	TRBV24-1	TRBJ2-1	ATSQLTGVEQF
.	TRBV18	TRBJ2-7	ASSPGTSGMLGLMN
.	TRBV11-2	TRBJ2-2	ASSSLGGDTGELF
.	TRBV18	TRBJ2-1	ASSPQVARGGSNEQF
.	TRBV9	TRBJ2-3	ASSVEGGVLDTQY
once	TRBV6-1	TRBJ1-5	ASSPVSGSNQPQH
.	TRBV6-2/TRBV6-3	TRBJ2-6	ASSGGGGANVLT
few	TRBV5-1	TRBJ2-7	ASSLYWAHYEQY
few	TRBV5-4	TRBJ1-1	ASRKRTEAMNTEAF
.	TRBV3-1/TRBV3-2	TRBJ2-7	ASSQTSGPYEQY
few	TRBV5-1	TRBJ1-2	ASSLGGTGPTDGYT
.	TRBV19	TRBJ1-2	ASSIGGTVNYGYT
.	TRBV6-5	TRBJ1-3	ASSYGGAKGNTIY
few	TRBV7-9	TRBJ1-1	ASSLIQGNTEAF
.	TRBV4-3	TRBJ1-4	ASSQGERTTNEKLF